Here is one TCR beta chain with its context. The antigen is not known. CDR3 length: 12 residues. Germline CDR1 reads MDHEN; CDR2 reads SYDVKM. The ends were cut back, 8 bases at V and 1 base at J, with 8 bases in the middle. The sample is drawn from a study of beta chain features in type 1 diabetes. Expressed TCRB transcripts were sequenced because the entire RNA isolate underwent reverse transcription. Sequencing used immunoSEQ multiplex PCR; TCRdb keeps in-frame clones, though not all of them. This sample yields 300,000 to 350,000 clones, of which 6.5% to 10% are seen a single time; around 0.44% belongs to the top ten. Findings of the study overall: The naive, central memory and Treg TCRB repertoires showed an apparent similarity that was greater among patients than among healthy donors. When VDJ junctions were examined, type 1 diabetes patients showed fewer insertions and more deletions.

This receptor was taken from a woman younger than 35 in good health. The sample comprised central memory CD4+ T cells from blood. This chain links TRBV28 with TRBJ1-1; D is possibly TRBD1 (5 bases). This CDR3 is CASGTGNTEAFF. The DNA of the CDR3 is TGTGCCAGCGGGACTGGGAACACTGAAGCTTTCTTT.